Detailed here is one T cell receptor (beta chain). These data come from a study of cytomegalovirus exposure and HLA in healthy donors. In the PCR, 60 Vbeta and 13 Jbeta primers were used. Measured with immunoSEQ multiplex PCR; TCRdb has only the in-frame clones, and not every one. This table has about 100,000 clones, around 73% appearing once. The CDR3 is 18 residues long. The trim removed 2 bases at V and 1 base at J, leaving 12 bases unmatched. Germline V gene data show CDR1 as MGHDK and CDR2 as SYGVNS. The V and J genes are TRBV25-1 and TRBJ2-7, with 9 nucleotides matching TRBD2. Sequencing input: PBMCs. This TCR came from a man aged 35 to 55 in good health and CMV-seronegative. For the CDR3, the DNA is TGTGCCAGCAGTGAAGGAGGGTTTAGCGGGGGTGGGTCCTACGAGCAGTACTTC. This encodes CASSEGGFSGGGSYEQYF.